One T cell receptor (beta chain) is described in this entry. The DNA is omitted, as the CDR3 cannot be located on it reliably, and the CDR3 follows TCRdb's listing. The data are from a study of low-dose radiotherapy and immunotherapy resistance in tumors. Study-level information: Doses delivered to Cohort 2 were 1 Gy per fraction every two weeks, amounting to 13 Gy over 26 weeks. Study patients were administered oral aspirin at 300 mg daily for four cycles from cycle 1 day 1. The regimen for patients comprised intravenous nivolumab 240 mg every two weeks plus intravenous ipilimumab 1 mg/kg every six weeks.

Primers targeting TRAV and TRBV primed first-strand cDNA, covering alpha and beta chains. Both a constant-region primer and a V-primer adapter served to amplify TCRs across roughly 20 PCR cycles. TCRdb reprocessed the reads with MiXCR, giving one entry per CDR3 protein. There are around 80,000 distinct CDR3 sequences in the sample; 15% to 20% occur only once, and approximately 1.3% lies in the top ten. The time point is: after trial treatment. The treatment: LDRT plus nivolumab, ipilimumab, low-dose cyclophosphamide and aspirin (RACIN trial). Ends included, the CDR3 has 16 residues. The germline gives CDR1 SQVTM, CDR2 ANQGSEA.

The specimen was PBMCs, collected after low-dose radiotherapy plus immunotherapy. This chain uses TRBV29-1 with TRBJ2-2; the table's D gene call, TRBD1, was not cross checked with the DNA. The sequence was collected from a male donor with prostate cancer. CDR3 amino acids: CSVEDSGGRTGELFFF.